Below are 21 T cell receptor beta chains sequenced from a single sample in a study of T cell changes during pregnancy in multiple sclerosis. Some clones are missing from TCRdb's copy, which holds only in-frame ones; the method was immunoSEQ multiplex PCR. The sample lists about 38,000 clones; 90% were seen once. The sample consisted of CD4+ T cells from peripheral blood mononuclear cells, taken in the second trimester of pregnancy. Every receptor here comes from a female donor with multiple sclerosis, enrolled in a pregnancy study.

V is TRBV7-9 and J is TRBJ2-3; 8 bases align to TRBD1. The germline V gene encodes CDR1 SEHNR and CDR2 FQNEAQ (reference sequence). The CDR3 sequence is 15 residues long. Unmatched junction bases numbered 4, after V lost 2 bases and J lost 3 bases. CDR3 bases: TGTGCCAGCAGCTTAAGGGACAGGAGGACAGATACGCAGTATTTT. It specifies CASSLRDRRTDTQYF.

CDR3 bases: TGTGCCAGCAGCAGGAGTACCGGGACTAGCGGGAGTTCTACGAGGTGGGGGCAGTACTTC. Translating it yields CASSRSTGTSGSSTRWGQYF. The chain couples TRBV2 to TRBJ2-7; 14 bases match TRBD2. The ends lost 6 bases at V and 9 bases at J; junction bases unmatched: 25. From germline, CDR1 is SNHLY and CDR2 FYNNEI. The CDR3 length is 20 residues.

V gene TRBV5-4 combines with J gene TRBJ2-3; 10 nucleotides align to TRBD2. Germline V CDR1 and CDR2: SGHNT, YYREEE (reference sequence). The CDR3 is 17 amino acids. V shed 1 base, J shed 5 bases, and the junction held 10 bases outside the gene matches. The DNA for the CDR3 is TGTGCCAGCAGCTTGCTAATGCTAGCGGGAGAAGGAGATACGCAGTATTTT. Translated: CASSLLMLAGEGDTQYF.

The chain combines TRBV29-1 with TRBJ2-1; weak D call: TRBD2 (6 bases). The germline V and J ends were trimmed by 4 bases and 3 bases, with 19 bases remaining between them. The CDR3 contains 16 residues. Germline CDR1 SQVTM, CDR2 ANQGSEA. The CDR3 loop reads CSVVVDYVPNYNEQFF. CDR3 bases: TGCAGCGTTGTAGTGGACTATGTCCCGAACTACAATGAGCAGTTCTTC.

This clone was detected only a few times. This sequence joins TRBV19 and TRBJ1-5, with TRBD1 identical over 11 bases. Germline values: CDR1 LNHDA, CDR2 SQIVND (reference sequence). The CDR3 length is 17 residues. Unmatched junction bases numbered 8, after V lost 4 bases and J lost 3 bases. The CDR3 sequence: CASSKGQGEISNQPQHF. CDR3 sequence (DNA): TGTGCCAGTAGTAAGGGACAGGGGGAGATCTCCAATCAGCCCCAGCATTTT.

This clone is termed medium-sized. This chain joins TRBV6-5 and TRBJ2-5, with 10 positions matching TRBD1. This CDR3 contains 14 residues. V lost 10 bases to trimming and J lost 4 bases; unmatched junction nucleotides: 9. CDR1 MNHEY and CDR2 SVGAGI come from the germline V gene. CDR3 sequence (DNA): TGTGCCACTAGGACAGGGGGTTTAGGAGAGACCCAGTACTTC. The encoded protein is CATRTGGLGETQYF.

The rearrangement links TRBV29-1 to TRBJ1-4, with TRBD1 matching 7 bases. The CDR3 totals 16 residues. The junction had 13 bases not matched to a gene; V was cut back by 4 bases and J by 5 bases. Per the germline V gene, CDR1 is SQVTM and CDR2 is ANQGSEA. CDR3 region: CSVGDLRDSANEKLFF. Written as DNA, the CDR3 is TGCAGCGTTGGCGATCTAAGGGACAGTGCAAATGAAAAACTGTTTTTT.

This sequence joins TRBV7-2 and TRBJ1-3; no reliable D call. CDR1 and CDR2 (germline): SGHTA, FQGNSA. The ends were cut back, 1 base at V and 0 bases at J, with 13 bases in the middle. CDR3 length: 17 amino acids. The CDR3 DNA follows: TGTGCCAGCAGCTTAGGCCCCACGAGAGCCTCTGGAAACACCATATATTTT. Translating it yields CASSLGPTRASGNTIYF.

The sample holds one count of this clone. This sequence joins TRBV30 and TRBJ2-7, with 9 bases fitting TRBD2. The germline V gene encodes CDR1 GTSNPN and CDR2 SVGIG (reference sequence). J was trimmed by 2 bases and V by 2 bases; bases with no gene match: 7. The CDR3 contains 15 residues. The CDR3 DNA is TGTGCCTGGAGTAATTGGGCTAGCGGGGCCTACGAGCAGTACTTC. It codes for CAWSNWASGAYEQYF.

V usage is TRBV5-4 and J usage is TRBJ2-7; 7 nucleotides line up with TRBD2. This CDR3 is 15 amino acids long. J was trimmed by 0 bases and V by 4 bases; bases with no gene match: 7. Germline V gives CDR1 SGHNT, CDR2 YYREEE (reference sequence). The DNA for the CDR3 is TGTGCCAGCAGCCCGGGCGGGAGAAGCTCCTACGAGCAGTACTTC. Protein: CASSPGGRSSYEQYF.

The chain recombines TRBV4-1 with TRBJ1-1; TRBD1 matches 7 bases. This CDR3 contains 14 residues. After removal of 5 bases from V and 0 bases from J, the junction contained 3 bases not matched to a gene. Germline CDR1 and CDR2: MGHRA and YSYEKL. The CDR3 loop is CASSFGQVNTEAFF. CDR3 sequence (DNA): TGCGCCAGCAGCTTTGGACAGGTGAACACTGAAGCTTTCTTT.

The V and J genes are TRBV7-2 and TRBJ2-7; 10 bases are shared with TRBD2. V shed 5 bases and J 6 bases; nucleotides not matched to a gene: 16. Germline V lookup: CDR1 SGHTA, CDR2 FQGNSA. This CDR3 is built from 17 residues. The CDR3 nucleotides read TGTGCCAGCAGCAGGATTGCTACCCCGGGACTAGCGACCGAGCAGTACTTC. Translating gives CASSRIATPGLATEQYF. Using reference TRBV7-2 and TRBJ2-7 for the parts outside the CDR3, the full variable domain is GAGVSQSPSNKVTEKGKDVELRCDPISGHTALYWYRQSLGQGLEFLIYFQGNSAPDKSGLPSDRFSAERTGGSVSTLTIQRTQQEDSAVYLCASSRIATPGLATEQYFGPGTRLTVT.

The rearrangement links TRBV9 to TRBJ2-1, with 11 nucleotides matching TRBD2. The CDR3 totals 17 residues. Germline values: CDR1 SGDLS, CDR2 YYNGEE. The junction had 9 bases not matched to a gene; V was cut back by 0 bases and J by 7 bases. The CDR3 nucleotides are TGTGCCAGCAGCGTAGGGTTAGCGGGAGGGCCTCAGAATGAGCAGTTCTTC. This codes for CASSVGLAGGPQNEQFF.

J is TRBJ2-1 and V is TRBV5-5; 12 bases match TRBD2. This CDR3 is built from 14 residues. V dropped 4 bases and J dropped 9; count of bases not matched to a gene: 5. The V gene's germline CDR1 is SGHKS and CDR2 YYEKEE (reference sequence). CDR3 DNA sequence: TGTGCCAGCAGCATTCGACTAGCGGGAGTTGAGCAGTTCTTC. Translating it yields CASSIRLAGVEQFF.

V usage is TRBV4-1 and J usage is TRBJ1-1, with D possibly TRBD1 on 5 matching bases. Looked up from germline, CDR1 is MGHRA and CDR2 is YSYEKL. V was pared by 7 bases and J by 1 base, with 13 bases between. CDR3 size: 14 residues. The CDR3 DNA reads TGCGCCAGCACCCCTACAGGACAGAACACTGAAGCTTTCTTT. Translation gives CASTPTGQNTEAFF.

This clone was picked up a small number of times. This chain links TRBV7-2 with TRBJ2-6, with D maybe TRBD1 (6 bases). Germline CDR1 reads SGHTA; CDR2 reads FQGNSA. Between the trimmed V and J ends, which lost 3 bases and 2 bases, there was a span of 14 bases. The CDR3 extends over 17 amino acids. The CDR3 loop reads CASSFRQGRPGANVLTF. DNA for the CDR3: TGTGCCAGCAGCTTCCGTCAGGGGCGGCCTGGGGCCAACGTCCTGACTTTC.

This clone was counted once. The chain uses TRBV5-1 and TRBJ1-1, with D hard to call. V lost 0 bases and J 0 bases, leaving 6 bases between the germline ends. The length of the CDR3 is 14 residues. Looked up from germline, CDR1 is SGHRS and CDR2 is YFSETQ. CDR3 protein: CASSLGELNTEAFF. In DNA form, the CDR3 reads TGCGCCAGCAGCTTGGGGGAGTTGAACACTGAAGCTTTCTTT. Drawing the rest from reference TRBV5-1 and TRBJ1-1, the complete variable domain is KAGVTQTPRYLIKTRGQQVTLSCSPISGHRSVSWYQQTPGQGLQFLFEYFSETQRNKGNFPGRFSGRQFSNSRSEMNVSTLELGDSALYLCASSLGELNTEAFFGQGTRLTVV.

The chain uses TRBV5-1 and TRBJ1-1; 7 nucleotides line up with TRBD1. The CDR3 loop spans 16 amino acids. Unmatched junction bases numbered 11, after V lost 4 bases and J lost 2 bases. CDR1 and CDR2 from the germline V gene are SGHRS and YFSETQ. For the CDR3, the DNA is TGCGCCAGCAGCGACCAAAGGACAGGCTCCAACACTGAAGCTTTCTTT. Amino acids: CASSDQRTGSNTEAFF.

The chain uses TRBV2 and TRBJ2-6; 8 positions agree with TRBD2. The CDR3 has 16 residues. With V trimmed by 5 bases and J by 3 bases, 6 bases remained unmatched. CDR1 is SNHLY, CDR2 FYNNEI, per germline. The CDR3 reads CASSRAGGVGANVLTF. The CDR3 DNA reads as TGTGCCAGCAGTAGGGCGGGGGGAGTTGGGGCCAACGTCCTGACTTTC.

The chain is built from TRBV5-8 and TRBJ1-5, with D perhaps matching TRBD1 (5 bases). The CDR3 is 15 residues long. V was shortened by 4 bases and J by 3 bases, with 14 bases between the two germline ends. Germline CDR1 and CDR2: SGHTS and YDEGEE. The chain's CDR3 is CASSSRGVNNQPQHF. CDR3 DNA sequence: TGTGCCAGCAGCAGTCGGGGGGTGAACAATCAGCCCCAGCATTTT. Complete variable domain (other parts from reference TRBV5-8 and TRBJ1-5): EAGVTQSPTHLIKTRGQQATLRCSPISGHTSVYWYQQALGLGLQFLLWYDEGEERNRGNFPPRFSGRQFPNYSSELNVNALELEDSALYLCASSSRGVNNQPQHFGDGTRLSIL.

The rearrangement joins TRBV5-1 to TRBJ2-7; 7 positions match TRBD1. This CDR3 spans 15 amino acids. V lost 4 bases, J lost 0 bases, and 7 bases stayed unmatched. Germline assignment: CDR1 SGHRS and CDR2 YFSETQ. The CDR3 nucleotides are TGCGCCAGCAGCGTAGGAGACAGGGACTCCTACGAGCAGTACTTC. Amino acids: CASSVGDRDSYEQYF. The full variable domain, with the rest looked up from reference TRBV5-1 and TRBJ2-7, is KAGVTQTPRYLIKTRGQQVTLSCSPISGHRSVSWYQQTPGQGLQFLFEYFSETQRNKGNFPGRFSGRQFSNSRSEMNVSTLELGDSALYLCASSVGDRDSYEQYFGPGTRLTVT.